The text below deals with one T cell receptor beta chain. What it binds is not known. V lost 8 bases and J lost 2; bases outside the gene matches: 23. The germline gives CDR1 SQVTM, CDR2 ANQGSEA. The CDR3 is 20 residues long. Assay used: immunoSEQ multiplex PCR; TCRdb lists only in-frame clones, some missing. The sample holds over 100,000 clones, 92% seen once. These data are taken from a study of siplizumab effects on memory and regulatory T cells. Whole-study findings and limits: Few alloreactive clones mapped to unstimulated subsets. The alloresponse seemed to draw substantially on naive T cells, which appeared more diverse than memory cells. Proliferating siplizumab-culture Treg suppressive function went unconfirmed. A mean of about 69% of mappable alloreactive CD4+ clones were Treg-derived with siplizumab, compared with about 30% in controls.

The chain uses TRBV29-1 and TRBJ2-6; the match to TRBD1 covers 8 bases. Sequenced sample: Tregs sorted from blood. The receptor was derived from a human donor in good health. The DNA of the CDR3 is TGCAGCCCTGACGACAGGGGTTTTACACCACCTAGGGCTGGGGCCAACGTCCTGACTTTC. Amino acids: CSPDDRGFTPPRAGANVLTF.